This T cell receptor (beta chain) is from a study of blood T cells in healthy people across ages. This clonotype was observed a few times. Its antigen is not identified. Findings of the study overall: Unknown donor CMV status possibly confounded expanded clonotype changes. Older individuals had lower TCR beta diversity per million T cells (the decline was roughly linear).

Primers used in a second PCR of roughly 7 to 12 cycles were a sample-barcoded 5' primer and a J-beta primer mix. A single record per CDR3 protein comes from TCRdb applying MiXCR to the 5' RACE reads. Of over 1,300,000 distinct CDR3 sequences in the sample, approximately 63% were seen once. Sequencing input: blood. This TCR was sampled from a man aged 18 to 30 in good health.

The CDR3 nucleotides are TGCGCCAGCAGCCGATTGCGGGGGGGCTTGAGAGACAATGAGCAGTTCTTC. Translation: CASSRLRGGLRDNEQFF. The V call is TRBV4-1, the J call TRBJ2-1; 9 bases fit TRBD2. J gave up 5 bases and V 4 bases, and 12 bases lay outside the gene matches. The CDR3 runs to 17 residues. Germline V CDR1 and CDR2: MGHRA, YSYEKL.